These 2 T cell receptor beta chains came from one sample sequenced in a study of blood T cell repertoires in COVID-19. The data were produced by immunoSEQ multiplex PCR, yet TCRdb's version contains in-frame clones alone and is incomplete. The sample consists of some 320,000 clones, about nine tenths of them appearing once. Sequencing was performed on peripheral blood. Receptor source: a woman between 25 and 40 years old with COVID-19, enrolled during active disease.

The chain combines TRBV30 with TRBJ1-6, with 8 bases identical to TRBD1. This CDR3 has 15 residues. V dropped 1 base and J dropped 2; count of bases not matched to a gene: 1. Per germline, CDR1 GTSNPN and CDR2 SVGIG (reference sequence). For the CDR3, the DNA is TGTGCCTGGAGTGGGGACAGGCCCTATAATTCACCCCTCCACTTT. It codes for CAWSGDRPYNSPLHF.

The table lists this clone with a count of one. V is TRBV7-9 and J is TRBJ2-7; D gene ambiguous. CDR3 size: 13 residues. Germline CDR1 and CDR2: SEHNR and FQNEAQ (reference sequence). Trimming took 3 bases from V and 2 from J, leaving 8 bases between them. CDR3 DNA: TGTGCCAGCAGCTTCACGCAGACCTACGAGCAGTACTTC. Translating it yields CASSFTQTYEQYF.